Shown below are 3 T cell receptor beta chains from a single sample sequenced in a study of multiple sclerosis patients with progressive multifocal leukoencephalopathy. Profiling relied on immunoSEQ multiplex PCR, and the TCRdb table lists in-frame clones only, not all of them. The sample holds some 28,000 clones; approximately 85% are singletons and the top ten take around 11%. Time point specified: time of PML onset. The material was PBMCs, obtained from a patient treated with natalizumab. The receptors here all came from a woman in her 30s with progressive multifocal leukoencephalopathy.

The V gene is TRBV30, the J gene TRBJ2-1; 14 bases align to TRBD2. This CDR3 has 17 amino acids. V was pared by 3 bases and J by 8 bases, with 12 bases of the junction left unmatched. Germline V gives CDR1 GTSNPN, CDR2 SVGIG (reference sequence). CDR3 nucleotide sequence: TGTGCCTGGAGCCGCCCGCCGACTAGCGGGAGGGGGTATGAGCAGTTCTTC. This sequence encodes CAWSRPPTSGRGYEQFF.

The J gene is TRBJ1-5, the V gene TRBV27; no firm D call. The germline V gene encodes CDR1 MNHEY and CDR2 SMNVEV (reference sequence). CDR3 length: 13 residues. V was trimmed by 3 bases and J by 4 bases, leaving 7 bases between them. The CDR3 DNA follows: TGTGCCAGCAGTTTGAAATGGAATCAGCCCCAGCATTTT. This codes for CASSLKWNQPQHF.

The V gene is TRBV5-1, the J gene TRBJ2-6; D possibly corresponds to TRBD2 (5 bases). Germline V gives CDR1 SGHRS, CDR2 YFSETQ. V shed 2 bases and J shed 0 bases, with 15 bases lying between them. This CDR3 has 18 amino acids. The CDR3: CASSFARTGNSGANVLTF. Written as DNA, the CDR3 is TGCGCCAGCAGCTTTGCGCGCACGGGGAACTCTGGGGCCAACGTCCTGACTTTC.